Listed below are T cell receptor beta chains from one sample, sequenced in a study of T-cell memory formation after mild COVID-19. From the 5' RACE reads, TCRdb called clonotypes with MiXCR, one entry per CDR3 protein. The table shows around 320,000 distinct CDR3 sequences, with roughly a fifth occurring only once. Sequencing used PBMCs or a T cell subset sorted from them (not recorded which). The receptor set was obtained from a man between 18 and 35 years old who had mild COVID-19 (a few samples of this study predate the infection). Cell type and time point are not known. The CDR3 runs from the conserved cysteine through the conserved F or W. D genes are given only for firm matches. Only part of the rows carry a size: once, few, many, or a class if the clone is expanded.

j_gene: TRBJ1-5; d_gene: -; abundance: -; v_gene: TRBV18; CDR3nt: TGTGCCAGCTCACGTTACGGGACGGAAAATCAGCCCCAGCATTTT; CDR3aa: CASSRYGTENQPQHF
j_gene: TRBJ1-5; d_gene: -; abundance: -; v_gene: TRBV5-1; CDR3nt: TGCGCCAGCAGCTTGGGTCCGGGGTCCAACAATCAGCCCCAGCATTTT; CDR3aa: CASSLGPGSNNQPQHF
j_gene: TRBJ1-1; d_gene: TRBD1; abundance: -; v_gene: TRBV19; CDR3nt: TGTGCCAGTGGACAAACCAGGACAGGGACCCTGAACACTGAAGCTTTCTTT; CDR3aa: CASGQTRTGTLNTEAFF
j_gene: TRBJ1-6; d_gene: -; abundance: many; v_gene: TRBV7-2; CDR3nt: TGTGCCAGCAGCTTAGGATTCCAAGACCTCCACTTT; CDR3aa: CASSLGFQDLHF
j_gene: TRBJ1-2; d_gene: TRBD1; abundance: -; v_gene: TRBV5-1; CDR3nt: TGCGCCAGCAGCTTGGCTACAGGGGTTGGCTATGGCTACACCTTC; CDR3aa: CASSLATGVGYGYTF
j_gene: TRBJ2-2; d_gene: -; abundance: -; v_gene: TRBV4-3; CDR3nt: TGCGCCAGCAGCCAAGATATGGGGGCGCCGAACACCGGGGAGCTGTTTTTT; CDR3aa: CASSQDMGAPNTGELFF
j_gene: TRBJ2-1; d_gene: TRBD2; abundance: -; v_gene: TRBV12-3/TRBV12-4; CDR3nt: TGTGCCAGCAGTTCCCGTAGCGGGGGGGCCAATGAGCAGTTCTTC; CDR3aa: CASSSRSGGANEQFF
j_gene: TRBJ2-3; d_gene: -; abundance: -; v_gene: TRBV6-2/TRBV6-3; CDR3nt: TGTGCCAGCAGACCGACAGGAGATACGCAGTATTTT; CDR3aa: CASRPTGDTQYF
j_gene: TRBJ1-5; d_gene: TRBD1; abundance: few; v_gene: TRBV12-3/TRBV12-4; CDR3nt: TGTGCCAGCAGCCCAAGGACAGGGGCCGATCAGCCCCAGCATTTT; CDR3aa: CASSPRTGADQPQHF
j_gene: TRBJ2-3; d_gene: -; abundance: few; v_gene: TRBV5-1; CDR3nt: TGCGCCAGCAGCTTGGGAACCGACGATACGCAGTATTTT; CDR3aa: CASSLGTDDTQYF
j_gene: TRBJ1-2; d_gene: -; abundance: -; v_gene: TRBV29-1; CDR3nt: TGCAGCGCCGGGATGTGGGACAAGCATAACTATGGCTACACCTTC; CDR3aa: CSAGMWDKHNYGYTF
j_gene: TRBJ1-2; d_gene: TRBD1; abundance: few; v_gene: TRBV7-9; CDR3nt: TGTGCCAGCAGTCGCTGGGACAGCTATGGCTACACCTTC; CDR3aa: CASSRWDSYGYTF
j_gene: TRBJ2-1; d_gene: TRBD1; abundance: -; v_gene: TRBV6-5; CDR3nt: TGTGCCAGCAGAGGGACAGGGGAAATTAATGAGCAGTTCTTC; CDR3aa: CASRGTGEINEQFF
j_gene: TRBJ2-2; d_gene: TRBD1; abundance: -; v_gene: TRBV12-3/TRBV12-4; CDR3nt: TGTGCCAGCAGTCTCACGGACAGGACTGCCGGGGAGCTGTTTTTT; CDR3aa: CASSLTDRTAGELFF
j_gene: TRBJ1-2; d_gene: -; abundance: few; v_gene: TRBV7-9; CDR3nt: TGTGCCAGCAGCTTAGAAACGGGGCAGGGCTACACCTTC; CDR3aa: CASSLETGQGYTF
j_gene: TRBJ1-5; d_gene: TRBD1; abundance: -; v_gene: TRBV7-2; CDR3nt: TGTGCCAGCAGCTTCTCAGGGGGTAGCAATCAGCCCCAGCATTTT; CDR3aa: CASSFSGGSNQPQHF
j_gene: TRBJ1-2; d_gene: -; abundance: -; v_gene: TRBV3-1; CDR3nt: TGTGCCAGCAGCCAAGGCCGGCAGGGGTTAATCTATGGCTACACCTTC; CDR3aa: CASSQGRQGLIYGYTF
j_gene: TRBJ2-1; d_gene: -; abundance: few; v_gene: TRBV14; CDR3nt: TGTGCCAGCAGCCAACTAACCGATGAGCAGTTCTTC; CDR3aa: CASSQLTDEQFF
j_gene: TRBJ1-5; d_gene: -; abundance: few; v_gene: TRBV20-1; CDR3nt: TGCAGTGCTAGAGATTTCAGGATCCATCAGCCCCAGCATTTT; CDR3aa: CSARDFRIHQPQHF
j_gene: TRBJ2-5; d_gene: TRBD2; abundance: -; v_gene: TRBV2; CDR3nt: TGTGCCAGCAGTGCCCGACCCCAACTAGCGGTGGAGACCCAGTACTTC; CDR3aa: CASSARPQLAVETQYF
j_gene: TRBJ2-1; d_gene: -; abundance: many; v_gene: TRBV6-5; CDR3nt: TGTGCCAGCAGTTACCGGGGGACCACGGGGAATGAGCAGTTCTTC; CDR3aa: CASSYRGTTGNEQFF
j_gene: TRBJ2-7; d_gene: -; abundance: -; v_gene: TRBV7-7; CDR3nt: TGTGCCAGCAGCTTACTCGGCGGCTACGAGCAGTACTTC; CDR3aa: CASSLLGGYEQYF
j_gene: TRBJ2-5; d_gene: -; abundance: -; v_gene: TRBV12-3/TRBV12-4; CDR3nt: TGTGCCAGCAGTTTTTTACAGGCCCAAGAGACCCAGTACTTC; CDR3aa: CASSFLQAQETQYF
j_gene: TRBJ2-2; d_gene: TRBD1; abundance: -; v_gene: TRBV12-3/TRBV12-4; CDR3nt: TGTGCCAGCAGCCGCGACAGGGGAGAACCCGGGGAGCTGTTTTTT; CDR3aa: CASSRDRGEPGELFF
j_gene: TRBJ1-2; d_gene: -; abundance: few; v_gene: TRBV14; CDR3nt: TGTGCCAGCAGCCAACAAGTCTCCTATGGCTACACCTTC; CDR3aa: CASSQQVSYGYTF
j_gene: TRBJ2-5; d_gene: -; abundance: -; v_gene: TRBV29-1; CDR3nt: TGCAGCGTTGAAGATCTAAAGCTCCCCCAGTACTTC; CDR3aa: CSVEDLKLPQYF
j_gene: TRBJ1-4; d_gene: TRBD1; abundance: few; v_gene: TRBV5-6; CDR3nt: TGTGCCAGCAGCGAACAGGGGGCTCAGGGCGAAAAACTGTTTTTT; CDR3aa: CASSEQGAQGEKLFF
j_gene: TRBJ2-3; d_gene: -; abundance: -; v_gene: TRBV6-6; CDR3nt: TGTGCCAGCAGTCCAACTCCGGGGACTAGCACAGATACGCAGTATTTT; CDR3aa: CASSPTPGTSTDTQYF
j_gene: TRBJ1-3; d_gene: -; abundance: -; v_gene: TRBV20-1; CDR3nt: TGCAGTGCTCCCGGCCTCGGGGGAAACACCATATATTTT; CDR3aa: CSAPGLGGNTIYF
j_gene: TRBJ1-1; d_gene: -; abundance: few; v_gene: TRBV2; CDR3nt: TGTGCCAGCAGTGATCGGGGGCGGGACACTGAAGCTTTCTTT; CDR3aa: CASSDRGRDTEAFF
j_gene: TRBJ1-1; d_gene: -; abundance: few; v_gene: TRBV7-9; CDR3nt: TGTGCCAGCAGCTTCCCTCAATACACTGAAGCTTTCTTT; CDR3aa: CASSFPQYTEAFF
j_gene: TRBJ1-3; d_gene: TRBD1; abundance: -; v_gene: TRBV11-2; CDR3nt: TGTGCCAGCAGCTTAGAAGTCACAGGGGCTGGAAACACCATATATTTT; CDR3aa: CASSLEVTGAGNTIYF
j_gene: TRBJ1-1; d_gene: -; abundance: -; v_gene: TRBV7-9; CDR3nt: TGTGCCAGCAGCTTCCGGGACACCAAAGCTTTCTTT; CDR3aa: CASSFRDTKAFF
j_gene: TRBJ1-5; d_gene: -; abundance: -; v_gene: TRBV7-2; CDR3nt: TGTGCCAGCAGTTCCGTCGGTCAGCCCCAGCATTTT; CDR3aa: CASSSVGQPQHF
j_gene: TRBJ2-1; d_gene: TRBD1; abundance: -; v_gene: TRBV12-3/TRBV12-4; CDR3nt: TGTGCCAGCCGGGACAGGCGAAACAATGAGCAGTTCTTC; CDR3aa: CASRDRRNNEQFF
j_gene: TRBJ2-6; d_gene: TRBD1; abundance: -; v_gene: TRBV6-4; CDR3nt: TGTGCCAGCAGTGGGCAGGGGGCCTCTGGGGCCAACGTCCTGACTTTC; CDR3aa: CASSGQGASGANVLTF
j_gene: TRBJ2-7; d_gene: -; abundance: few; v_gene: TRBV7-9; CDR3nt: TGTGCCAGCAGCCAACGGACTGGAGTTGGCTACGAGCAGTACTTC; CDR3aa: CASSQRTGVGYEQYF
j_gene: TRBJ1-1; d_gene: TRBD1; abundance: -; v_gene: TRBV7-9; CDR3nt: TGTGCCAGCAGCTTCCCCGGGACAGGGACTTGGAACACTGAAGCTTTCTTT; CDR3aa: CASSFPGTGTWNTEAFF
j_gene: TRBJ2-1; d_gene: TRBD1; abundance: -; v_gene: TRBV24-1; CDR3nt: TGTGCCACCAGTGATTTCGACCCGGACAGGGGCTGGGAGCAGTTCTTC; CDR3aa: CATSDFDPDRGWEQFF
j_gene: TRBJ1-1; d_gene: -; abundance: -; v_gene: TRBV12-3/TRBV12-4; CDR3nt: TGTGCCAGCAACCGCCGGGGTATAGACACTGAAGCTTTCTTT; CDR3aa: CASNRRGIDTEAFF
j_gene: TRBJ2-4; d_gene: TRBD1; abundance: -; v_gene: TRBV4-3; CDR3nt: TGCGCCAGCAGCTTATTCAGGGACAGCCCTTCTCAGTACTTC; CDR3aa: CASSLFRDSPSQYF
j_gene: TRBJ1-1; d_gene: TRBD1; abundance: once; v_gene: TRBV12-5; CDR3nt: TGTGCTAGTGGTTTGGGATACAGGGGCACTGAAGCTTTCTTT; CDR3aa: CASGLGYRGTEAFF
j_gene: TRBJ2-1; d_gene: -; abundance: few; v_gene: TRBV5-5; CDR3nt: TGTGCCAGCAGCTCCGTTAGGGCAAATGAGCAGTTCTTC; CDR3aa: CASSSVRANEQFF
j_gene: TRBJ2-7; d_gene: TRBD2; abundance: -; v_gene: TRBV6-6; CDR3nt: TGTGCCAGCAGTTACTCAGGCGCGGGGGACGAGCAGTACTTC; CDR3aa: CASSYSGAGDEQYF
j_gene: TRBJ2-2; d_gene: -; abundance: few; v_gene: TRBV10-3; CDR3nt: TGTGCCTCCCGGGATTCGAACACCGGGGAGCTGTTTTTT; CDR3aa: CASRDSNTGELFF
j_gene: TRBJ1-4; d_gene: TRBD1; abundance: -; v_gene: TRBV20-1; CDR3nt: TGCAGTGCTAGACCCGGACAGGGGAATGAAAAACTGTTTTTT; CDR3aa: CSARPGQGNEKLFF
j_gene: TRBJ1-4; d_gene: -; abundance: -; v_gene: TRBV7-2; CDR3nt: TGTGCCAGCAGCTTAGCGCCTAATGAAAAACTGTTTTTT; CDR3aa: CASSLAPNEKLFF
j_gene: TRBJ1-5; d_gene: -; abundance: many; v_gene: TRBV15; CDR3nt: TGTGCCACCAGCAGAGATGTGGCAGGACCAAGCAATCAGCCCCAGCATTTT; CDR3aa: CATSRDVAGPSNQPQHF
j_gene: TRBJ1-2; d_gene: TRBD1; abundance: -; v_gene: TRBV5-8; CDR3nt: TGTGCCAGCAGCATTGACAGGGACTATGGCTACACCTTC; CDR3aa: CASSIDRDYGYTF
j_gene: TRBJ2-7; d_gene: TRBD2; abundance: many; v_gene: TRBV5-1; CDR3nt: TGCGCCAGCAGCTTTGGGACTAGCGGGGGGTACTCCTACGAGCAGTACTTC; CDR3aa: CASSFGTSGGYSYEQYF
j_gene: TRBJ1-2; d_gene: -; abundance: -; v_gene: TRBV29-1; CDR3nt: TGCAGCGTTGAAGATTCCCCCCGTTTCGGGGGCTACACCTTC; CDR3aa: CSVEDSPRFGGYTF
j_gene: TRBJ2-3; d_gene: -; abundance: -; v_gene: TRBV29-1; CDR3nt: TGCAGCGTACCCCAGGGAGGCACAGATACGCAGTATTTT; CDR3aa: CSVPQGGTDTQYF
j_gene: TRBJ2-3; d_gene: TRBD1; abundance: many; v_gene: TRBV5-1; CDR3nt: TGCGCCAGCAGCTTGGGACAGGGGGCGAGAGATACGCAGTATTTT; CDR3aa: CASSLGQGARDTQYF
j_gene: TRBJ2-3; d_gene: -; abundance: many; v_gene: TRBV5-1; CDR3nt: TGCGCCAGCAGCGCCGACAGCGCCGGAGATACGCAGTATTTT; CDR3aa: CASSADSAGDTQYF
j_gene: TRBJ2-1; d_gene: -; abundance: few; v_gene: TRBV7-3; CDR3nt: TGTGCCAGCAGCCCCCAGGGGGGCCGCTCCTACAATGAGCAGTTCTTC; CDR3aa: CASSPQGGRSYNEQFF